The T cell receptor (beta chain) described here comes from a study of post-analysis software for immune sequencing data. CDR1 is MNHEY, CDR2 SVGEGT, per germline. Trimming cost V 7 bases and J 4 bases, with 14 bases left between them. The CDR3 is 13 residues long. Presence of unique molecular identifiers characterized the TCR beta cDNA libraries. TCRdb reanalysed the PCR reads using MiXCR and keeps one entry per CDR3 protein. The profile covers over 300,000 distinct CDR3 sequences, with roughly 30% appearing a single time and 10% to 15% taken by the ten largest. In the case of this clonotype: No antigen is known for it.

Study-level results: For normalized Chao1 diversity, multiple sclerosis patients scored significantly lower than controls did. There were five or six TRBV segments more frequent in patients than controls, and TRBV5-6, TRBV5-1 and TRBV20-1 were among them.

The rearrangement joins TRBV6-2 or TRBV6-3 to TRBJ2-7; the D gene could be TRBD1 or TRBD2 (5 bases each). The TCR sequence derives from a girl between 5 and 17 years old with multiple sclerosis. The sequenced material came from blood. The chain's CDR3 is CASTQHGAYEQYF. CDR3 nucleotides: TGTGCCAGCACCCAACACGGGGCTTACGAGCAGTACTTC.